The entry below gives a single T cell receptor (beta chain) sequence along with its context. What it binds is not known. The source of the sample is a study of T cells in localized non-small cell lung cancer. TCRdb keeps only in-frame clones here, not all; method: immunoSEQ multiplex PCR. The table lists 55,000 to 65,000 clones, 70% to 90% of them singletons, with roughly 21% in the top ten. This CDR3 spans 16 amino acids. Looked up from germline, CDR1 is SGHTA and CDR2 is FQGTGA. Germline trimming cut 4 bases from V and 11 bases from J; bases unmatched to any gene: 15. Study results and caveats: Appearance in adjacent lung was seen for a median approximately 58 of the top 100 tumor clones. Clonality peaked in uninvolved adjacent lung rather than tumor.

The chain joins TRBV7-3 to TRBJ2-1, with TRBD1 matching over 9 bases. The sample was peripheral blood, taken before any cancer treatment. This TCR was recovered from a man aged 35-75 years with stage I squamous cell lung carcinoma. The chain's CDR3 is CASSSRPGQGYMKQFF. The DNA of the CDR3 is TGTGCCAGCAGCTCGAGGCCGGGACAGGGTTATATGAAGCAGTTCTTC.